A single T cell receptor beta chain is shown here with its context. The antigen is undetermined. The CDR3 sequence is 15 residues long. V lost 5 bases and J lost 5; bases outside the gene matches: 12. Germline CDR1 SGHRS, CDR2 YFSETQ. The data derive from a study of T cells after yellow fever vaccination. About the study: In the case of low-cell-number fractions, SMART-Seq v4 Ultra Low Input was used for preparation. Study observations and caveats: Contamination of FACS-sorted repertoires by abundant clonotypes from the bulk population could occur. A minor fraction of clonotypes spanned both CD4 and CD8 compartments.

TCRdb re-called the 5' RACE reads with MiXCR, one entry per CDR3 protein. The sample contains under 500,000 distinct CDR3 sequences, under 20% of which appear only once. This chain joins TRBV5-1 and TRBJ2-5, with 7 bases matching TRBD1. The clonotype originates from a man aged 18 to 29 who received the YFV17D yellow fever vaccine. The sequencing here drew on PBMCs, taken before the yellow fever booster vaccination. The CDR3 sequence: CASSATGADLETQYF. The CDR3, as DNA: TGCGCCAGCAGTGCTACAGGGGCGGATTTGGAGACCCAGTACTTC. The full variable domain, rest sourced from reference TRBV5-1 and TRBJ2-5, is KAGVTQTPRYLIKTRGQQVTLSCSPISGHRSVSWYQQTPGQGLQFLFEYFSETQRNKGNFPGRFSGRQFSNSRSEMNVSTLELGDSALYLCASSATGADLETQYFGPGTRLLVL.